This T cell receptor (beta chain) was documented in a study of beta chain features in type 1 diabetes. Expressed TCRB transcripts were sequenced because the entire RNA isolate underwent reverse transcription. The repertoire was sequenced with immunoSEQ multiplex PCR; TCRdb's copy has only in-frame clones and lacks some. The sample carries 600,000 to 750,000 clones, under 15% recorded once. Of note for this clone: Antigen unknown.

Study results and limitations: Shorter TCRB CDR3s, moderately but significantly so, were found in Type 1 diabetes patients in all four CD4+ subsets.

Purity exceeded 95% in all sorted populations. The CDR3 loop spans 11 amino acids. V lost 6 bases, J lost 5 bases, and 11 bases lay in between. CDR1 is SQVTM, CDR2 ANQGSEA, per germline. This sequence originates from a man aged 25-45 years with type 1 diabetes. Material for sequencing was naive CD4+ T cells from blood. The V and J genes are TRBV29-1 and TRBJ2-7, with D possibly TRBD2 on 7 matching bases. The CDR3 loop reads CSVPGGHEQYF. CDR3 coding DNA: TGCAGCGTCCCGGGGGGCCACGAGCAGTACTTC.